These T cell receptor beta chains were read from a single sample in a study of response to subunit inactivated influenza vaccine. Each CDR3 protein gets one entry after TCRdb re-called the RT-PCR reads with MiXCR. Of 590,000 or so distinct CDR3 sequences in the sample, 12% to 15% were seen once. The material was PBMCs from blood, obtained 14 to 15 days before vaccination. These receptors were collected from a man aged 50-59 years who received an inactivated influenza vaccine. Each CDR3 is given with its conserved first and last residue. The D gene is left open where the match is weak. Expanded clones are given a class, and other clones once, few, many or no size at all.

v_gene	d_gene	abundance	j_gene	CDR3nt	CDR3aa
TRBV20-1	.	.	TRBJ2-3	TGCACTGCTAGACCAGGGATGAGTGGAAAAAATACGCAGTATTTT	CTARPGMSGKNTQYF
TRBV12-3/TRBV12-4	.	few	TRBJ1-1	TGTGCCAGCAGTTCTACAGGGAATTCAGGGCAAGCTTTCTTT	CASSSTGNSGQAFF
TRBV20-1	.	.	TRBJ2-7	TGCAGTGCTGGCTTACCCCGGTCCCTGCCGGTAGGGTACTTC	CSAGLPRSLPVGYF
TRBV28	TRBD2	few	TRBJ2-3	TGTGCCAGCAGTTCCAACCCCGCTAGCGGGGGGTGGTCAGATACGCAGTATTTT	CASSSNPASGGWSDTQYF
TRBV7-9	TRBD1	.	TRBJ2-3	TGTGCCAGCAGCTTAAACAGGGGGCTAAACACAGATACGCAGTATTTT	CASSLNRGLNTDTQYF
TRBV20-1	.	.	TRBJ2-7	TGCAGTGCTAGGGGACTGGGGAGATACGAGCAGTACTTC	CSARGLGRYEQYF
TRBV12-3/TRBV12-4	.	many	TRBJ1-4	TGTGCCAGCAGTTTAGTTCCAGCTGATGAAAAACTGTTTTTT	CASSLVPADEKLFF
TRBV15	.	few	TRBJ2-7	TGTGCCACCCGACGGGGAGTGGGGTCCTACGAGCAGTACTTC	CATRRGVGSYEQYF
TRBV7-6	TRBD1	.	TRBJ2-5	TGTGCCAGCAGCGGCAGACCAGGGGGCATGAGAGGAGAGACCCAGTACTTC	CASSGRPGGMRGETQYF
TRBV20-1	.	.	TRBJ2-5	TGCAGCCCAGTCCCGAGCCAAGAGACCCAGTACTTC	CSPVPSQETQYF
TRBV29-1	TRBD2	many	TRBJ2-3	TGCAGCAGTACCGGGACTACCGACCCCGGGGATACGCAGTATTTT	CSSTGTTDPGDTQYF
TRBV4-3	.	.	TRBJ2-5	TGCGCCAGCAGCCAAGAGGGGGCGGAGACCCAGTACTTC	CASSQEGAETQYF
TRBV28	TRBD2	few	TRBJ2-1	TGTGCCAGCAGTTTTCGGCTAGCGGGTGGTGAGCAGTTCTTC	CASSFRLAGGEQFF
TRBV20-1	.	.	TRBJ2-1	TGCAGTGCAGAGACTGTGAGCTCCTACAATGAGCAGTTCTTC	CSAETVSSYNEQFF
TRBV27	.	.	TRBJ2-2	TGTGCCAGCACCTTCCAGGGGTCCGGGGAGCTGTTTTTT	CASTFQGSGELFF
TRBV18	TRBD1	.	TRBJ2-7	TGTGCCAGCTCCCCAACCGGGACAGGGGCTCTCGAGCAGTACTTC	CASSPTGTGALEQYF
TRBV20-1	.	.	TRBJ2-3	TGCAGTGCTAGAGTGATTGGGACGCAGTATTTT	CSARVIGTQYF
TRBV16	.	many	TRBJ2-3	TGTGCCAGCAGCCAATTGGAGGGTTGGAGCACAGATACGCAGTATTTT	CASSQLEGWSTDTQYF
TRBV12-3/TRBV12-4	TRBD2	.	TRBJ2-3	TGTGCCAGCAGGCGTCCTAGCGGGAGGGCAGATACGCAGTATTTT	CASRRPSGRADTQYF
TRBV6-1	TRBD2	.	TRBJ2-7	TGTGCCAGCAGTGCAGGACTAGCGGGAGCGTGGGGCTACGAGCAGTACTTC	CASSAGLAGAWGYEQYF
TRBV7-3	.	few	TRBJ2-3	TGTGCCAGCAGCTTAAACGCGGGATCGGATACGCAGTATTTT	CASSLNAGSDTQYF
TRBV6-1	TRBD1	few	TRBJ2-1	TGTGCCAGCAGCCGAGATGGCAGGGGGAATATTAATGAGCAGTTCTTC	CASSRDGRGNINEQFF
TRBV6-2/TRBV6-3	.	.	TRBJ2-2	TGTGCCAGCAGAGCCACGGGACACACGAGCACTAGCGCCGGGCCCGGGGAGCTGTTTTTT	CASRATGHTSTSAGPGELFF
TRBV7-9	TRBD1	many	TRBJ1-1	TGTGCCAGCAGCTTAGATCCTGGGACAGGGACCACTGAAGCTTTCTTT	CASSLDPGTGTTEAFF
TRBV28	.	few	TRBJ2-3	TGTGCCAGCAGTTCTGCCCGGACCCCCAGGGAAACAGATACGCAGTATTTT	CASSSARTPRETDTQYF
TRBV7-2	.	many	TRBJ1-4	TGTGCCAGCAGCTTAGCGCAGGGACGGGGGGAAAAACTGTTTTTT	CASSLAQGRGEKLFF
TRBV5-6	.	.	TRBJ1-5	TGTGCCAGCAGCGTAGGGGTTCAGCCCCAGCATTTT	CASSVGVQPQHF
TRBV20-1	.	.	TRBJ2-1	TGCAGTGCCTCGGACCCGACCAACAATGAGCAGTTCTTC	CSASDPTNNEQFF
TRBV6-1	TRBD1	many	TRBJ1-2	TGTGCCAGCACCCCGGACAGGGCCGGCTATGGCTACACCTTC	CASTPDRAGYGYTF
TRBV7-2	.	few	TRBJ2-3	TGTGCCAGCAGCTTAGTGTTGGGTCCAGATACGCAGTATTTT	CASSLVLGPDTQYF
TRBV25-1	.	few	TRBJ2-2	TGTGCCAGCAGTGAATTTCTAAGGGACACCGGGGAGCTGTTTTTT	CASSEFLRDTGELFF
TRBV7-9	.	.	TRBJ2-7	TGTGCCAGCAGCTTTGGCAGTGTGTACGAGCAGTACTTC	CASSFGSVYEQYF
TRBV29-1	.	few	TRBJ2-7	TGCAGCGTTCCCCTTAGGGGGAGTTTTGACGAGCAGTACTTC	CSVPLRGSFDEQYF
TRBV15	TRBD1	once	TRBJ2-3	TGTGCCACCCGGACAGGGAGGACAGATACGCAGTATTTT	CATRTGRTDTQYF
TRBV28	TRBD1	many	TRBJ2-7	TGTGCCAGCAGCCTTATAGACAGGGGGGCGCCCGGCGAGCAGTACTTC	CASSLIDRGAPGEQYF
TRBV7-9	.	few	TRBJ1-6	TGTGCCAGCACCTCCACCATAGCCCCCCTCCACTTT	CASTSTIAPLHF
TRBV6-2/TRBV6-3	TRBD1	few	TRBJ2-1	TGTGCCAGCAGTCCGACAGGGATCAATGAGCAGTTCTTC	CASSPTGINEQFF
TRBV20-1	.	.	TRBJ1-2	TGCAGTGCCGTCCCGGGACTTACCGCGAAGGACTATGGCTACACCTTC	CSAVPGLTAKDYGYTF
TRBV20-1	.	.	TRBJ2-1	TGCAGTGCTAGAAGAGGTATGCGTCTTTACAATGAGCAGTTCTTC	CSARRGMRLYNEQFF
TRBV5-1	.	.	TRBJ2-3	TGCGCCAGCAGCTTGGAGGGGGGCGCGACCACAGATACGCAGTATTTT	CASSLEGGATTDTQYF
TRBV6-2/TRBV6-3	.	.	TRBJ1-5	TGTGCCAGCAGGAACGGAGGGCTCGGGGCGTATGGGACCCAGCATTTT	CASRNGGLGAYGTQHF
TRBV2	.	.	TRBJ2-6	TGTGCCAGCAGTGAAGCCCAGATCACGGGGGCCAACGTCCTGACTTTC	CASSEAQITGANVLTF
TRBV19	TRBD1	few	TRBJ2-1	TGTGCCAGTAGTATGGGGGTGGGACAGGCGGTGGGGGAGCAGTTCTTC	CASSMGVGQAVGEQFF
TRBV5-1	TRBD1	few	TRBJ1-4	TGCGCCAGCAGCAGGGGGACAGGCTTCGATGAAAAACTGTTTTTT	CASSRGTGFDEKLFF
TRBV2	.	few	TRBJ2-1	TGTGCCAGCAGTGTTCCGCCACCCTCCACTAGTTCCAATGAGCAGTTCTTC	CASSVPPPSTSSNEQFF